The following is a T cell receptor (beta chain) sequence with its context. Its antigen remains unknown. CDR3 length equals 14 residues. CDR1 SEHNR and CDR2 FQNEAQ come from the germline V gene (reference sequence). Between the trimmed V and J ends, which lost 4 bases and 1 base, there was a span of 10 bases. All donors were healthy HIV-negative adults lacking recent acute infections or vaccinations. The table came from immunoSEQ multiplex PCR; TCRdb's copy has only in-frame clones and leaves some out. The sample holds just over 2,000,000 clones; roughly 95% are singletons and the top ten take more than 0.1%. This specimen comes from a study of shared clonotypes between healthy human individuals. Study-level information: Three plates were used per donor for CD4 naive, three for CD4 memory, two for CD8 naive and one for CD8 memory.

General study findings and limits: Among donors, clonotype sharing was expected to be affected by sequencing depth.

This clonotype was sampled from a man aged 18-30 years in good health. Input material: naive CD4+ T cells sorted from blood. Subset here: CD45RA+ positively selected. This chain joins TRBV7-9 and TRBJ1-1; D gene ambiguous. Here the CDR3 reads CASSSPPENTEAFF. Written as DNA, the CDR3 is TGTGCCAGCAGCTCTCCCCCTGAGAACACTGAAGCTTTCTTT.